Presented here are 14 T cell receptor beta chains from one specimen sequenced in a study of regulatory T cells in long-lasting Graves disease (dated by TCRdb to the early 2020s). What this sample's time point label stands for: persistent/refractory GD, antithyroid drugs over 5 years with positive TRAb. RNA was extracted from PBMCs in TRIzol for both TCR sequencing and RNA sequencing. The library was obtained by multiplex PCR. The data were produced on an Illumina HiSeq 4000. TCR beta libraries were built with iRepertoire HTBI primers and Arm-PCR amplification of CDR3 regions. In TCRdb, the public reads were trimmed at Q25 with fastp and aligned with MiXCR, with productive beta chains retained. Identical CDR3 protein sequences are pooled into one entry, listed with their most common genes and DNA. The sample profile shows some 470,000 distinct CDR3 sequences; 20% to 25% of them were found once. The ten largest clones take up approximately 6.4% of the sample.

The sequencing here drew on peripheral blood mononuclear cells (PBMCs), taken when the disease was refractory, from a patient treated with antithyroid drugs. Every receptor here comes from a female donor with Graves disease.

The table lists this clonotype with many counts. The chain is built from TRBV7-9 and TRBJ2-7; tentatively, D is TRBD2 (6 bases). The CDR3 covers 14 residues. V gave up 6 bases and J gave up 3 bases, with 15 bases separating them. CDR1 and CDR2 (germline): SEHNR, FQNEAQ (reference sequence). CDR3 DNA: TGTGCCAGCAGTAGCGGACGGGGCGACTACGAGCAGTACTTC. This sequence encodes CASSSGRGDYEQYF.

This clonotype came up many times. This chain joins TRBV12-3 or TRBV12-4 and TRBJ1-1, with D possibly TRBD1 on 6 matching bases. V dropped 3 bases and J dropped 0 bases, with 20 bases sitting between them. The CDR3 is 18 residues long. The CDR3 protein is CASSFVGIRGLMNTEAFF. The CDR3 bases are TGTGCCAGCAGTTTCGTCGGGATCCGGGGGCTCATGAACACTGAAGCTTTCTTT.

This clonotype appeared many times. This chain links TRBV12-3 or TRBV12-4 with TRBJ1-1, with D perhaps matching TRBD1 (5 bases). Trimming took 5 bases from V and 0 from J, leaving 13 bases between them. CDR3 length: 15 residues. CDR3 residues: CASSPPAGVNTEAFF. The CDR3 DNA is TGTGCCAGCAGTCCCCCGGCGGGGGTGAACACTGAAGCTTTCTTT.

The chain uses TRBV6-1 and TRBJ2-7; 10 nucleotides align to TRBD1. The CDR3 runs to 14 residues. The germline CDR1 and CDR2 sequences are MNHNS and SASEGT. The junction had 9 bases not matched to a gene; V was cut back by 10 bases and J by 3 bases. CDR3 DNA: TGTGCCACCTCGGACAGGGGGGACCTCTACGAGCAGTACTTC. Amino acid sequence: CATSDRGDLYEQYF.

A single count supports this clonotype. The CDR3 sequence: CATSRGGDFPGELFF. CDR3 sequence (DNA): TGTGCCACCAGCAGGGGGGGAGATTTTCCCGGGGAGCTGTTTTTT. V gene TRBV15 combines with J gene TRBJ2-2, with D possibly TRBD2 on 6 matching bases. Germline V CDR1 and CDR2: LNHNV, YYDKDF (reference sequence). V lost 3 bases to trimming and J lost 6 bases, with 14 bases between them. This CDR3 contains 15 residues.

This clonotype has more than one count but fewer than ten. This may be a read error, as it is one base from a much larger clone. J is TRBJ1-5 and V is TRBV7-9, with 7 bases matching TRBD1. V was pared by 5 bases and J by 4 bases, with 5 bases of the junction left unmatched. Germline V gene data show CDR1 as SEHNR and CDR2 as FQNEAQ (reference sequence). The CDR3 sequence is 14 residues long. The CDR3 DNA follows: TGTGCCAGCAGCCCGGGACAGAGGAATCAGCCCCAGCATTTT. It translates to CASSPGQRNQPQHF.

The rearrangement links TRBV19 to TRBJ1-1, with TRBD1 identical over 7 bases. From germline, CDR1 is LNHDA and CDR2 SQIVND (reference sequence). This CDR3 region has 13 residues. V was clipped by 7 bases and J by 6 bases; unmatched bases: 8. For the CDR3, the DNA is TGTGCCAGTAACCACAGGGGCGGGGCTGAAGCTTTCTTT. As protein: CASNHRGGAEAFF.

In DNA, the CDR3 is TGCAGTGCCTCCGGACTAGCGGGGGCCGCCGTCTACGAGCAGTACTTC. Translating gives CSASGLAGAAVYEQYF. The V and J genes are TRBV20-1 and TRBJ2-7; TRBD2 agrees at 13 bases. The CDR3 extends over 16 amino acids. Unmatched junction bases numbered 11, after V lost 6 bases and J lost 3 bases. CDR1 is DFQATT and CDR2 is SNEGSKA in the germline V gene (reference sequence).

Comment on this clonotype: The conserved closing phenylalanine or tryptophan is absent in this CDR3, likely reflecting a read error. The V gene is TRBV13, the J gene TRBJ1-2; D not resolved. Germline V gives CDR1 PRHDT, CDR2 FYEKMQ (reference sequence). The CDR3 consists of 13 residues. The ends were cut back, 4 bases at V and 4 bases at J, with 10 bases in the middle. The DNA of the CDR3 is TGTGCCAGCAGCTCCAGGCTGGGCTATGGCTACACCTAC. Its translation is CASSSRLGYGYTY.

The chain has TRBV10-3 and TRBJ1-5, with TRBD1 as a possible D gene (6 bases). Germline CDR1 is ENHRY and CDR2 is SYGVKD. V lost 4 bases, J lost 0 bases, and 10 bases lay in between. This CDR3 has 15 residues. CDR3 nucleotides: TGTGCCATCAGTGCGGAGGGGGTTAGCAATCAGCCCCAGCATTTT. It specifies CAISAEGVSNQPQHF.

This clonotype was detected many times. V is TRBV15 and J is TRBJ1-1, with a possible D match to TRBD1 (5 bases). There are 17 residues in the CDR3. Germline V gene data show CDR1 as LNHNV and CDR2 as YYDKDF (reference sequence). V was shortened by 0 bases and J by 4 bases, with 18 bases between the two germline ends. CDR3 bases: TGTGCCACCAGCAGAGATATGGGGGACCAATGGAGCACTGAAGCTTTCTTT. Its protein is CATSRDMGDQWSTEAFF.

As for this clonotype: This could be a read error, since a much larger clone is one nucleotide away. Here the CDR3 DNA reads TGTGCCAGCAGCCGACCGGGACAGGGGATCAATGAGCAGTACTTC. This gives the protein CASSRPGQGINEQYF. The chain employs TRBV28 and TRBJ2-7; TRBD1 matches 10 bases. Germline CDR1 and CDR2: MDHEN and SYDVKM. The CDR3 runs 15 residues. V shed 6 bases and J 7 bases; nucleotides not matched to a gene: 12.

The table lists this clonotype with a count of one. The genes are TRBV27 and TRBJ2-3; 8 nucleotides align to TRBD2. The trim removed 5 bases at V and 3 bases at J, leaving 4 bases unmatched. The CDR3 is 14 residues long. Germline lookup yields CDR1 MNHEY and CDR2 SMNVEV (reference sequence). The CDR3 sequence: CASSPAGGTDTQYF. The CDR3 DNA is TGTGCCAGCAGTCCTGCGGGAGGTACAGATACGCAGTATTTT.

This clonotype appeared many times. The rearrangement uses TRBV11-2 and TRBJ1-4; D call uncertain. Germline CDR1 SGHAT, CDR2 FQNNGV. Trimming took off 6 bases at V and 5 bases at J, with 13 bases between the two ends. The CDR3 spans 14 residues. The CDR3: CASRRGGLNEKLFF. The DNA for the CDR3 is TGTGCCAGCAGGAGAGGCGGACTCAATGAAAAACTGTTTTTT.